These T cell receptor beta chains were read from a single sample in a study of sequential checkpoint blockade in melanoma. The data were produced by immunoSEQ multiplex PCR, yet TCRdb's version contains in-frame clones alone and is incomplete. Here the sample spans 20,000 to 25,000 clones, around 75% being singletons. Sequencing used CD8+ T cells sorted from blood (inferred from file names), obtained from a patient given nivolumab and ipilimumab in sequence. The source is a human donor with melanoma. Each CDR3 is given with its conserved first and last residue. A D gene is named only where the DNA matches it firmly. The size field is filled for only some rows; it gives once, few, many or a size class.

J | length | D | V | size | CDR3 | DNA
TRBJ2-7 | 14 | NA | TRBV5-6 | NA | CASSFGGTSHEQYF | TGTGCCAGCAGCTTTGGCGGAACCTCCCACGAGCAGTACTTC
TRBJ2-1 | 15 | NA | TRBV6-5 | NA | CASSLVPPGYNEQFF | TGTGCCAGCAGCTTAGTCCCCCCCGGGTACAATGAGCAGTTCTTC
TRBJ2-7 | 13 | TRBD1 | TRBV6-1 | NA | CASRGQGAPEQYF | TGTGCCAGCAGAGGACAGGGGGCGCCCGAGCAGTACTTC
TRBJ2-1 | 16 | TRBD1 | TRBV19 | few | CASSPVPGQVNNEQFF | TGTGCCAGTAGCCCCGTACCGGGACAGGTCAACAATGAGCAGTTCTTC
TRBJ2-7 | 13 | NA | TRBV19 | few | CASSRGGSYEQYF | TGTGCCAGTAGCCGCGGAGGTTCCTACGAGCAGTACTTC
TRBJ2-3 | 18 | NA | TRBV21-1 | NA | CASNAGLAGACYTDTQYF | TGTGCCAGCAACGCTGGACTAGCGGGAGCCTGTTACACAGATACGCAGTATTTT
TRBJ1-5 | 15 | NA | TRBV28 | NA | CASSRRGPGYQPQHF | TGTGCCAGCAGTCGAAGGGGCCCCGGTTATCAGCCCCAGCATTTT
TRBJ2-7 | 15 | TRBD2 | TRBV7-8 | NA | CASSTTSGGYYEQYF | TGTGCCAGCAGCACGACTAGCGGGGGGTACTACGAGCAGTACTTC
TRBJ2-1 | 16 | TRBD1 | TRBV19 | NA | CASSRQGVALYNEQFF | TGTGCCAGTAGTAGGCAGGGGGTCGCTCTCTACAATGAGCAGTTCTTC
TRBJ2-7 | 15 | TRBD1 | TRBV10-3 | few | CAISESAGGSYEQYF | TGTGCCATCAGTGAGTCGGCAGGGGGTTCCTACGAGCAGTACTTC
TRBJ2-1 | 16 | NA | TRBV5-4 | NA | CASSSDPGLPHNEQFF | TGTGCCAGCAGCTCCGATCCAGGACTACCCCACAATGAGCAGTTCTTC
TRBJ1-1 | 15 | NA | TRBV5-1 | NA | CASSLSLGGNTEAFF | TGCGCCAGCAGCTTGAGCTTAGGCGGGAACACTGAAGCTTTCTTT
TRBJ2-5 | 15 | NA | TRBV5-1 | NA | CASSQEVAGDPTQYF | TGCGCCAGCAGCCAGGAGGTGGCAGGGGACCCGACCCAGTACTTC
TRBJ2-7 | 14 | TRBD1 | TRBV13 | NA | CASSLGSRGYEQYF | TGTGCCAGCAGCTTAGGTAGCAGGGGGTACGAGCAGTACTTC
TRBJ2-7 | 17 | NA | TRBV7-8 | NA | CASSLAPLGTRADEQYF | TGTGCCAGCAGCTTAGCGCCACTGGGGACTCGGGCGGACGAGCAGTACTTC
TRBJ2-7 | 15 | NA | TRBV4-1 | NA | CASSPERGYSYEQYF | TGCGCCAGCAGCCCGGAAAGGGGGTACTCCTACGAGCAGTACTTC
TRBJ2-2 | 15 | NA | TRBV7-9 | few | CASRHVTGNTGELFF | TGTGCCAGCAGACATGTGACAGGGAACACCGGGGAGCTGTTTTTT
TRBJ1-4 | 15 | NA | TRBV15 | NA | CATSVQGDWNEKLFF | TGTGCCACCAGCGTACAGGGTGATTGGAATGAAAAACTGTTTTTT
TRBJ1-1 | 13 | NA | TRBV27 | NA | CASSESGVRRAFF | TGTGCCAGCTCCGAATCGGGAGTACGGAGGGCTTTCTTT
TRBJ1-1 | 15 | NA | TRBV5-1 | NA | CASSFPGGMNTEAFF | TGCGCCAGCAGCTTCCCCGGAGGAATGAACACTGAAGCTTTCTTT